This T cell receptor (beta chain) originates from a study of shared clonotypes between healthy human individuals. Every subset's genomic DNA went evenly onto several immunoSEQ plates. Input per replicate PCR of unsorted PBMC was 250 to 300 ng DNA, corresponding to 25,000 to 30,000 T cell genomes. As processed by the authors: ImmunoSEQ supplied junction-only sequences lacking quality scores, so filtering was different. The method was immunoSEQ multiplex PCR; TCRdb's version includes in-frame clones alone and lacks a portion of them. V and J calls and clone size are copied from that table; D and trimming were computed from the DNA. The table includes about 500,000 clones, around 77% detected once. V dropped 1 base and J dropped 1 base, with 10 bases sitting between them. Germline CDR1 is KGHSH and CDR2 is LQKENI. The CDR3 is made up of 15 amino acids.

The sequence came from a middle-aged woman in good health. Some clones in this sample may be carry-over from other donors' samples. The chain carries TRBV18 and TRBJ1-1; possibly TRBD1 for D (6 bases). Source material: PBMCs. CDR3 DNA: TGTGCCAGCTCACCACTGAGGGGGGGGAACACTGAAGCTTTCTTT. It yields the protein CASSPLRGGNTEAFF.